This T cell receptor (beta chain) was documented in a study of CD8+ T cells in alopecia areata (dated by TCRdb to 2016 to 2019). For the study in its entirety: Skin from C3H/HeJ donors with spontaneous alopecia (about 6-12 months old) was grafted onto female C3H/HeJ recipients aged about 7-11 weeks. To study T cell clonal expansion in alopecia areata, the researchers applied high-throughput TCRbeta sequencing to both the C3H/HeJ mouse model and human patients. On the human side, TCRbeta sequencing was run on scalp tissue and on sorted CD4+ and CD8+ peripheral blood T cells from healthy controls and from alopecia areata patients with either patchy or totalis/universalis disease. Scalp clonality was compared across normal scalp (n=4), patchy alopecia areata scalp (n=8), and alopecia totalis/universalis scalp (n=8). RNA came from the PAXgene miRNA kit for fixed scalp, the miRNeasy kit for PBMCs, and the RNeasy kit for mouse skin. TCRbeta CDR3 regions were amplified by immunoSEQ multiplex PCR using 35 Vbeta forward and 13 Jbeta reverse primers.

Receptors were amplified or captured by the immunoSEQ multiplex PCR assay. To provide template for TCR sequencing, every sample had RNA extracted and reverse transcribed into cDNA. SuperScript III was used for first-strand cDNA synthesis, primed with a 2:1 mix of oligo-dT and random hexamers. A synthetic immune receptor repertoire was used to gauge amplification bias, and whatever bias remained was removed computationally. Sequencing of the libraries was done on Illumina HiSeq using 60 bp reads that spanned the CDR3 and were read from J toward V. For the original study's pipeline: Raw reads were preprocessed for error removal, and CDR3 was defined according to IMGT conventions as running from the conserved cysteine to phenylalanine. To get clonality, Shannon entropy was normalized by log2 of the number of productive unique TCRs and the result was subtracted from 1. Scalp TCRbeta sequences were cross-referenced with sorted blood CD4 and CD8 repertoires so that the CD4 or CD8 identity of scalp clones could be inferred. TCRdb stores this immuneACCESS table with in-frame sequences only. Part of the clones is absent; in the studies checked, under half of the shortfall reflects unresolved V genes, and no reason is known for the rest. V and J calls and clone size are as listed in that table; D and trimming were resolved from the DNA. Across this sample, 1,500 to 2,000 clones were tabulated and none appeared just once. The ten biggest clones cover 52% of the sample.

Overall study outcomes, separate from this receptor: Shared TCR sequences between patients were less evident than in mice, which may be partly attributable to HLA diversity in the patient population. Unlike mouse skin, where gammadelta T cells dominate, normal human skin contains resident alphabeta T cells that get sequenced too, which complicates analysis of the scalp TCR repertoire. Compared with normal scalp, lesional scalp, particularly in alopecia totalis/universalis, had higher clonality and more expanded CD8+ clones, which suggests antigenic drive.

This clone is characterized as large (0.1 to 1%). Its antigen is currently not known. Gene names and germline sequences here are all drawn from mouse data. The sample contains more than one DNA sequence encoding this CDR3. This TCR came from a C3H/HeJ mouse with alopecia areata. Mice in this strain carry MHC haplotype H2-k. Sequencing was done on a sample of lesional skin.

CDR3 bases read: TGTGCCAGCAGCCGCCCCAGGGGGTCCTCCTAT. This codes for CASSRPRGSSY. Given in full, the CDR3 is CASSRPRGSSYEQYF. This chain is built from TRBV13-3 and TRBJ2-7; TRBD1 matches 7 bases in the middle. Read data end 4 residues before the CDR3 end; the end is taken from the germline J gene. Trimming leaves V shorter by 5 bases and J shorter by 0 bases, with the junction holding 8 bases beyond the gene matches. The CDR3 has 15 amino acids, counting the end cysteine and phenylalanine. Part of the CDR3 DNA is given, 33 bases translated from base 1. Taken from the germline V gene, the CDR1 and CDR2 loops are NNHDY and SYVADS.